Listed below are T cell receptor beta chains from one sample, sequenced in a study of T cells in localized non-small cell lung cancer. TCRdb's copy holds only in-frame clones and misses some; the assay was immunoSEQ multiplex PCR. The sample includes tens of thousands of clones, about 88% of them seen just once. The sample consisted of peripheral blood, taken before any cancer treatment. The receptor set was obtained from a male donor at least 60 years old with stage I squamous cell lung carcinoma. Both conserved end residues are part of each CDR3.

>TRBJ2-3|TRBV29-1
CSVEERDNTDTQYF
>TRBJ1-1|TRBV11-2
CASSLVGGYPGPTEAFF
>TRBJ1-4|TRBV19
CASTHGGTANEKLFF
>TRBJ2-1|TRBV9
CASSVGQGAYNEQFF
>TRBJ1-2|TRBV6-5
CASIREAPDYGYTF
>TRBJ1-1|TRBV5-1
CASSPLTGYTEAFF
>TRBJ1-3|TRBV6-5
CASSSGQNSGNTIYF
>TRBJ1-4|TRBV11-2
CASSPPLSRTENEKLFF
>TRBJ1-1|TRBV6-5
CASKDSLNTEAFF
>TRBJ2-4|TRBV2
CASGGGPKNIQYF
>TRBJ1-5|TRBV4-1
CASSQDKSTNQPQHF
>TRBJ2-1|TRBV2
CASSQEQGAYNEQFF
>TRBJ1-1|TRBV11-2
CASSWTGGSGAFF
>TRBJ1-5|TRBV18
CASSPSRTGTNQPQHF
>TRBJ2-5|TRBV7-7
CASSLNRGTQYF
>TRBJ1-6|TRBV5-6
CASSPGSLQSSYNSPLHF
>TRBJ1-1|TRBV4-1
CASSQRVTGIANTEAFF
>TRBJ1-1|TRBV30
CAWNQESGNTEAFF
>TRBJ1-5|TRBV6-5
CASSFPQGYQPQHF
>TRBJ2-5|TRBV6-5
CASKRDPELQTQYF
>TRBJ2-5|TRBV7-2
CASSPDASQETQYF
>TRBJ2-3|TRBV19
CASSIFGWDTQYF
>TRBJ2-5|TRBV6-5
CASSYGQGFRQTQYF
>TRBJ1-1|TRBV6-1
CASSPQGREAEAFF
>TRBJ1-2|TRBV2
CASSEGQGRGYTF
>TRBJ1-1|TRBV9
CASSFRDLGTEAFF
>TRBJ2-7|TRBV7-9
CASSFEPSYEQYF
>TRBJ2-2|TRBV4-3
CASSPVLTLSTGELFF
>TRBJ1-2|TRBV6-1
CASIRKTGEIDGYTF
>TRBJ2-3|TRBV6-6
CASRLGGSTDTQYF
>TRBJ1-6|TRBV5-4
CASSFGGAGTYNSPLHF
>TRBJ2-7|TRBV19
CASSGAGTYEQYF
>TRBJ2-7|TRBV7-2
CASRPQTGSYEQYF
>TRBJ1-2|TRBV4-3
CASSPNGALGYGYTF
>TRBJ2-1|TRBV7-2
CASSLDSEGGFNRFF
>TRBJ1-2|TRBV18
CASSPGAGPHYGYTF
>TRBJ2-5|TRBV5-1
CASSKYSGTSGRGQETQYF
>TRBJ2-2|TRBV2
CASGPSGAGELFF
>TRBJ2-7|TRBV19
CASSPGIYPSEQYF
>TRBJ2-7|TRBV4-3
CASSQDETGWYEQYF
>TRBJ2-7|TRBV7-3
CASSLLPGLSYEQYF
>TRBJ1-5|TRBV6-5
CAIRRDQNQPQHF